This TCR beta chain is from a study of vaccination effects on CD4 cells after COVID-19. Turning to the study itself: Vaccine administered to participants consisted of two doses of either BNT162b2 or mRNA-1273. A couple of convalescent patients provided samples 16 days and one week prevaccination.

About this clone: Its antigen is undetermined.

Sequencing was performed with immunoSEQ multiplex PCR; in TCRdb, only in-frame clones are kept and a portion is missing. The table includes tens of thousands of clones, around 82% detected once. Viral peptide pools were used in the ViraFEST assay to expand antigen-specific CD4+ T cells, and sequencing came afterward. Having been cultured for around nine days, the cells underwent CD4+ T cell isolation. By PCR, the person was confirmed to have had SARS-CoV-2 infection between March and December 2020. At days 3 and 7, half of the medium was exchanged for IL-2 medium. V dropped 1 base and J dropped 8 bases, with 18 bases sitting between them. The CDR3 sequence is 15 residues long. In germline, CDR1 is SNHLY, CDR2 FYNNEI.

The clonotype was recovered from a human donor who had a prior SARS-CoV-2 infection. The sample consisted of CD4+ T cells from PBMCs cultured with HIV peptides, taken before COVID-19 vaccination. Subset reported: HIV-1 Nef peptide pool negative control/reference culture. This sequence joins TRBV2 and TRBJ2-7; D tentatively fits TRBD1 or TRBD2 (6 bases each). The DNA for the CDR3 is TGTGCCAGCAGTGAAGGCAGTGGGGGGCCCGGTCAGCAGTACTTC. Its translation is CASSEGSGGPGQQYF.